Listed below are T cell receptor beta chains from one sample, sequenced in a study of radiotherapy plus CTLA-4 blockade in lung cancer. The repertoire was sequenced with immunoSEQ multiplex PCR; TCRdb's copy has only in-frame clones and lacks some. The data hold tens of thousands of clones, with 65% to 80% observed a single time. This specimen was peripheral blood, taken from a patient treated with radiotherapy plus ipilimumab. Every receptor here comes from a human donor with non-small cell lung cancer who had a complete response to radiotherapy plus ipilimumab. The CDR3 runs from the conserved cysteine through the conserved F or W. The order of the fields is CDR3 length, J gene, clone size, D gene, V gene, CDR3 protein, CDR3 DNA. A D gene is named only where the DNA matches it firmly. Clone size is not always given. Where it is, it says once, few, many or a class for expanded clones.

>15|TRBJ1-6|.|.|TRBV2
CASSAQMQGNSPLHF
TGTGCCAGCAGTGCACAAATGCAGGGGAATTCACCCCTCCACTTT
>13|TRBJ1-4|few|.|TRBV7-9
CASRARTGEKLFF
TGTGCCAGCAGGGCCCGGACGGGGGAAAAACTGTTTTTT
>13|TRBJ1-6|.|TRBD1|TRBV6-1
CASQRGQGSPLHF
TGTGCCAGCCAAAGGGGGCAAGGTTCACCCCTCCACTTT
>17|TRBJ2-3|.|.|TRBV15
CATTLRGRQGRTDTQYF
TGTGCCACCACCCTCAGGGGTCGGCAGGGCCGCACAGATACGCAGTATTTT
>14|TRBJ1-1|few|.|TRBV29-1
CSVEVGQGRTEAFF
TGCAGCGTTGAAGTAGGTCAGGGGCGGACTGAAGCTTTCTTT
>14|TRBJ2-5|.|.|TRBV5-1
CASSLGTADETQYF
TGCGCCAGCAGCTTGGGAACAGCGGACGAGACCCAGTACTTC
>14|TRBJ1-6|.|.|TRBV4-1
CASSQEDSTPPLHF
TGCGCCAGCAGCCAAGAGGACAGTACGCCCCCCCTCCACTTT
>16|TRBJ2-1|.|.|TRBV7-2
CASSFAPAGNHNEQFF
TGTGCCAGCAGCTTTGCCCCCGCAGGGAACCACAATGAGCAGTTCTTC
>15|TRBJ1-3|.|TRBD1|TRBV27
CASLPTRTGMNTIYF
TGTGCCAGCCTTCCGACTCGGACAGGGATGAACACCATATATTTT
>16|TRBJ2-3|.|TRBD2|TRBV7-6
CASSLVNRGGTDTQYF
TGTGCCAGCAGCTTAGTCAACCGGGGAGGGACAGATACGCAGTATTTT
>16|TRBJ2-3|.|TRBD1|TRBV10-1
CASSESWTGSTDTQYF
TGCGCCAGCAGTGAGTCCTGGACAGGAAGCACAGATACGCAGTATTTT
>16|TRBJ1-4|once|.|TRBV5-1
CASSLDWGGAGEKLFF
TGCGCCAGCAGCTTGGATTGGGGGGGCGCGGGTGAAAAACTGTTTTTT
>15|TRBJ2-1|.|TRBD1|TRBV9
CASSDRDRGLNEQFF
TGTGCCAGCAGCGACCGGGACAGGGGGCTCAATGAGCAGTTCTTC
>14|TRBJ2-2|once|TRBD1|TRBV5-1
CASRGQDPTGELFF
TGCGCCAGCCGGGGACAGGACCCCACCGGGGAGCTGTTTTTT
>16|TRBJ2-1|.|TRBD2|TRBV7-6
CASSALLAGKNNEQFF
TGTGCCAGCAGCGCCTTACTAGCGGGGAAGAACAATGAGCAGTTCTTC
>16|TRBJ1-2|few|TRBD1|TRBV6-5
CASSYTGTGDTGGYTF
TGTGCCAGCAGTTACACCGGGACAGGGGACACGGGTGGCTACACCTTC
>13|TRBJ1-2|.|.|TRBV7-8
CASSLVPSYGYTF
TGTGCCAGCAGCTTAGTTCCCTCCTATGGCTACACCTTC
>13|TRBJ2-7|few|.|TRBV27
CASSNGRGRGQYF
TGTGCCAGCAGCAATGGACGGGGCAGGGGGCAGTACTTC
>14|TRBJ1-1|.|.|TRBV4-3
CASSLGTTNTEAFF
TGCGCCAGCAGCCTGGGCACAACGAACACTGAAGCTTTCTTT
>17|TRBJ1-5|.|TRBD1|TRBV15
CATSRGDRVSSNQPQHF
TGTGCCACCAGCAGAGGGGACAGGGTCAGTAGCAATCAGCCCCAGCATTTT